This T cell receptor beta chain was sequenced during a study of cytomegalovirus exposure and HLA in healthy donors. Overall study results and limits: The CMV antigen specificity of three CMV-associated chains was confirmed through in vitro analysis. Researchers had no immune exposure information except CMV serostatus available. Sequencing depth roughly uniform across donors was assumed in presence/absence analyses. Later analysis demonstrated an association between a missense DCLRE1C variant and TCR beta V- and J-gene trimming.

A multiplex PCR was run with 60 Vbeta primers and 13 Jbeta primers. Data came from immunoSEQ multiplex PCR; TCRdb stores just in-frame clones and leaves some out. Among about 120,000 clones listed, 70% to 80% were seen once. The V segment lost 1 base and the J segment 7 bases; nucleotides outside the gene matches: 3. Per germline, CDR1 SEHNR and CDR2 FQNEAQ (reference sequence). The CDR3 contains 14 residues. To note about this clone: Antigen unknown.

This rearrangement joins TRBV7-9 to TRBJ2-1; 8 nucleotides align to TRBD1. The sample comprised PBMCs. The sequence derives from a man under 40 in good health and CMV-seronegative. DNA for the CDR3: TGTGCCAGCAGCTTAGGGACAGGGCGAAATGAGCAGTTCTTC. Translated: CASSLGTGRNEQFF. Together with reference TRBV7-9 and TRBJ2-1, the CDR3 gives the full variable domain: DTGVSQNPRHKITKRGQNVTFRCDPISEHNRLYWYRQTLGQGPEFLTYFQNEAQLEKSRLLSDRFSAERPKGSFSTLEIQRTEQGDSAMYLCASSLGTGRNEQFFGPGTRLTVL.